This TCR beta chain was observed in a study of blood T cell repertoires in COVID-19. V was trimmed by 5 bases and J by 4 bases, leaving 11 bases between them. Germline CDR1 and CDR2: MNHEY and SMNVEV (reference sequence). The CDR3 covers 13 residues. The protocol was immunoSEQ multiplex PCR, while the TCRdb copy is restricted to in-frame clones and leaves out a portion. This repertoire shows approximately 210,000 clones, more than 70% found once; its top ten account for 3.5% to 4.5%. Sequencing was carried out using PBMCs or T cells enriched from blood (not recorded which). The V gene is TRBV27, the J gene TRBJ1-2, with D maybe TRBD1 (6 bases). This TCR was recovered from a man under 40 with acute COVID-19. In DNA, the CDR3 is TGTGCCAGCAGTCCAGGGGAAGGCTATGGCTACACCTTC. It specifies CASSPGEGYGYTF.